Listed below are T cell receptor beta chains from one sample, sequenced in a study of shared clonotypes between healthy human individuals. Generated by immunoSEQ multiplex PCR, the TCRdb table keeps only in-frame clones and is missing some. This table holds over a million clones, roughly 98.5% found once. The sequencing input was naive CD4+ T cells sorted from blood. The origin of the receptors is a young man in good health. CDR3s include the opening cysteine and the closing phenylalanine or tryptophan. D genes are given only for firm matches. Clone size is stated in some rows and not others, as once, few, many or a class when expanded.

abundance | j_gene | v_gene | d_gene | CDR3aa | CDR3nt
NA | TRBJ2-1 | TRBV5-1 | TRBD2 | CASSLVIAGRDEQFF | TGCGCCAGCAGCTTGGTCATAGCGGGGCGGGATGAGCAGTTCTTC
NA | TRBJ2-1 | TRBV11-3 | TRBD2 | CASSPSGTSGIHSYNEQFF | TGTGCCAGCAGCCCCTCCGGGACTAGCGGGATCCACTCCTACAATGAGCAGTTCTTC
NA | TRBJ2-2 | TRBV7-9 | TRBD2 | CASSLTTGLAGITGELFF | TGTGCCAGCAGCTTAACCACGGGACTAGCGGGGATCACCGGGGAGCTGTTTTTT
NA | TRBJ2-2 | TRBV5-1 | TRBD2 | CASQLVAGGTGELFF | TGCGCCAGCCAACTTGTAGCGGGAGGCACCGGGGAGCTGTTTTTT
NA | TRBJ2-3 | TRBV7-2 | TRBD2 | CASSSGLAGYTDTQYF | TGTGCCAGCAGCTCTGGACTAGCGGGATACACAGATACGCAGTATTTT
NA | TRBJ1-3 | TRBV5-6 | TRBD1 | CASSPSDRGYGNTIYF | TGTGCCAGCAGTCCTTCGGACAGGGGGTACGGAAACACCATATATTTT
NA | TRBJ1-2 | TRBV28 | NA | CASGRTLAPNSYGYTF | TGTGCCAGCGGCCGGACTTTGGCCCCGAACAGCTATGGCTACACCTTC
NA | TRBJ2-6 | TRBV7-2 | NA | CASSLGGSGANVLTF | TGTGCCAGCAGCTTAGGGGGATCTGGGGCCAACGTCCTGACTTTC
NA | TRBJ2-1 | TRBV5-1 | TRBD2 | CASSLGSGRSHEQFF | TGCGCCAGCAGCTTGGGGAGCGGGAGGTCGCATGAGCAGTTCTTC
once | TRBJ2-7 | TRBV10-3 | NA | CAISRSDEQYF | TGTGCCATCAGTCGTTCAGACGAGCAGTACTTC
NA | TRBJ2-2 | TRBV28 | NA | CATTDRTTGELFF | TGTGCCACAACGGACAGAACCACCGGGGAGCTGTTTTTT
NA | TRBJ1-2 | TRBV30 | TRBD1 | CAWTHGGTGNYGYTF | TGTGCCTGGACCCACGGTGGGACAGGGAATTATGGCTACACCTTC
NA | TRBJ2-1 | TRBV5-1 | NA | CASSFMLSNEQFF | TGCGCCAGCAGCTTTATGCTATCCAATGAGCAGTTCTTC
NA | TRBJ1-2 | TRBV28 | TRBD1 | CASAGTGGGYTF | TGTGCCAGTGCAGGGACAGGAGGCGGCTACACCTTC
NA | TRBJ2-3 | TRBV11-2 | TRBD1 | CASSLWGQGGDTQYF | TGTGCCAGCAGCTTATGGGGACAGGGAGGGGATACGCAGTATTTT
NA | TRBJ2-7 | TRBV5-1 | NA | CASSLTGGSATYEQYF | TGCGCCAGCAGCTTGACCGGGGGCTCAGCGACCTACGAGCAGTACTTC
NA | TRBJ2-2 | TRBV9 | NA | CASTTGHRYTGELFF | TGTGCCAGCACAACGGGACACCGATACACCGGGGAGCTGTTTTTT
NA | TRBJ2-7 | TRBV9 | TRBD2 | CASSVDFRTSDYEQYF | TGTGCCAGCAGCGTAGATTTTCGGACTAGCGACTACGAGCAGTACTTC
NA | TRBJ2-4 | TRBV2 | NA | CASRSDGGPIQYF | TGTGCCAGCAGATCCGATGGGGGCCCCATTCAGTACTTC
few | TRBJ2-2 | TRBV5-1 | TRBD2 | CASSLSGSGNGELFF | TGCGCCAGCAGCTTGAGCGGGAGTGGCAACGGGGAGCTGTTTTTT
NA | TRBJ2-3 | TRBV7-3 | NA | CASSLTGLVDTQYF | TGTGCCAGCAGCTTAACAGGTCTCGTGGATACGCAGTATTTT
NA | TRBJ2-5 | TRBV30 | NA | CAWSGPYETQYF | TGTGCCTGGAGTGGGCCTTACGAGACCCAGTACTTC
NA | TRBJ2-7 | TRBV28 | TRBD2 | CASSPLPGLAGKGSYEQYF | TGTGCCAGCAGTCCTCTCCCGGGACTAGCGGGGAAGGGTTCCTACGAGCAGTACTTC
NA | TRBJ1-3 | TRBV18 | NA | CASSPGVATSGNTIYF | TGTGCCAGCTCACCTGGTGTAGCGACCTCTGGAAACACCATATATTTT
NA | TRBJ2-6 | TRBV27 | NA | CASSHRQGSGANVLTF | TGTGCCAGCAGCCATAGGCAGGGCTCTGGGGCCAACGTCCTGACTTTC
NA | TRBJ2-7 | TRBV5-4 | TRBD1 | CASSWDRYYEQYF | TGTGCCAGCAGCTGGGACAGATACTACGAGCAGTACTTC
NA | TRBJ2-1 | TRBV5-5 | NA | CASSRGPLYNEQFF | TGTGCCAGCAGCCGGGGGCCCCTCTACAATGAGCAGTTCTTC
NA | TRBJ2-1 | TRBV5-1 | NA | CASSSDGASYNEQFF | TGCGCCAGCAGCTCCGACGGGGCCTCCTACAATGAGCAGTTCTTC
NA | TRBJ2-7 | TRBV4-1 | TRBD2 | CASSQDQRERYEQYF | TGCGCCAGCAGCCAAGATCAGCGGGAGAGGTACGAGCAGTACTTC
NA | TRBJ2-3 | TRBV19 | NA | CASRMADTQYF | TGTGCCAGTAGGATGGCAGATACGCAGTATTTT
NA | TRBJ1-2 | TRBV5-1 | TRBD1 | CASSSGQPNYGYTF | TGCGCCAGCAGCTCGGGACAGCCTAACTATGGCTACACCTTC
NA | TRBJ2-1 | TRBV7-6 | TRBD2 | CASSLELAGTISSYNEQFF | TGTGCCAGCAGCTTAGAACTAGCGGGAACAATAAGCTCCTACAATGAGCAGTTCTTC
NA | TRBJ1-5 | TRBV30 | NA | CAWRDVRVGQPQHF | TGTGCCTGGAGGGACGTCCGGGTGGGTCAGCCCCAGCATTTT
NA | TRBJ1-1 | TRBV10-1 | NA | CASSEASGGTEAFF | TGCGCCAGCAGTGAGGCCAGTGGAGGCACTGAAGCTTTCTTT
NA | TRBJ2-1 | TRBV29-1 | NA | CSVVIGNEQFF | TGCAGCGTTGTAATAGGCAATGAGCAGTTCTTC
NA | TRBJ2-5 | TRBV18 | NA | CASSPTRGSLGETQYF | TGTGCCAGCTCACCAACGCGGGGATCCCTGGGAGAGACCCAGTACTTC
NA | TRBJ1-5 | TRBV19 | NA | CASSPRQFGQPQHF | TGTGCCAGTAGTCCCCGACAGTTTGGTCAGCCCCAGCATTTT
NA | TRBJ1-1 | TRBV30 | NA | CAWSRYREGSNTEAFF | TGTGCCTGGAGCCGCTACCGGGAGGGGTCGAACACTGAAGCTTTCTTT